Listed here are 10 T cell receptor beta chains from one sample, sequenced in a study of cytomegalovirus exposure and HLA in healthy donors. Amplification used 60 Vbeta primers and 13 Jbeta primers. The table came from immunoSEQ multiplex PCR; TCRdb's copy has only in-frame clones and leaves some out. The sample has tens of thousands of clones; around 70% are singletons. Sequenced input: PBMCs. Source of these receptors: a woman in her thirties or forties in good health and CMV-seropositive.

The chain recombines TRBV29-1 with TRBJ2-1, with TRBD2 identical over 15 bases. CDR3 length equals 15 residues. CDR1 and CDR2 from the germline V gene are SQVTM and ANQGSEA. Losses at the gene ends were 5 bases for V and 7 bases for J; bases not matched to a gene: 6. The CDR3: CSVRTGTSGRNEQFF. The CDR3 coding sequence is TGCAGCGTTCGGACCGGGACTAGCGGGAGGAATGAGCAGTTCTTC.

Comments on this clone: Relative to the germline gene, one junction end is altered; a read error may explain this. V is TRBV7-9 and J is TRBJ2-5; tentatively, D is TRBD2 (6 bases). The CDR3 length is 15 residues. The V gene's germline CDR1 is SEHNR and CDR2 FQNEAQ (reference sequence). In nucleotides, the CDR3 is TGTGCCAGCAGCTCGTCCGGGAGAATACAAGAGAGCCAGTACTTC. Translated, it gives CASSSSGRIQESQYF. The full variable domain, completed using reference TRBV7-9 and TRBJ2-5, is DTGVSQNPRHKITKRGQNVTFRCDPISEHNRLYWYRQTLGQGPEFLTYFQNEAQLEKSRLLSDRFSAERPKGSFSTLEIQRTEQGDSAMYLCASSSSGRIQESQYFGPGTRLLVL.

The J gene is TRBJ2-2, the V gene TRBV9; D is undetermined. The CDR3 is 16 amino acids. Germline loops: CDR1 SGDLS, CDR2 YYNGEE. V lost 4 bases and J 3 bases, leaving 16 bases between the germline ends. The chain's CDR3 is CASSSRFGRDTGELFF. The CDR3 region has the DNA TGTGCCAGCAGCTCCCGGTTTGGGCGAGACACCGGGGAGCTGTTTTTT.

This chain uses TRBV29-1 with TRBJ2-3; maybe TRBD1 (6 bases). The V end lost 0 bases, the J end lost 6 bases, and 7 bases lay between the germline ends. The CDR3 sequence is 12 residues long. In germline, CDR1 is SQVTM, CDR2 ANQGSEA. Written as DNA, the CDR3 is TGCAGCGTTGAAGAGGGGGCGGATACGCAGTATTTT. Amino acid sequence: CSVEEGADTQYF.

The chain has TRBV7-9 and TRBJ2-2; TRBD2 agrees at 8 bases. Germline CDR1 reads SEHNR; CDR2 reads FQNEAQ (reference sequence). The CDR3 is made up of 16 amino acids. V was pared by 8 bases and J by 3 bases, with 11 bases of the junction left unmatched. CDR3 sequence (DNA): TGTGCCAGCGCCGGGCTAGCGGGTTCTTACACCGGGGAGCTGTTTTTT. This gives the protein CASAGLAGSYTGELFF.

V and J are TRBV30 and TRBJ1-2; a weak D match, TRBD1 (5 bases). The germline CDR1 and CDR2 sequences are GTSNPN and SVGIG (reference sequence). Trimming took off 1 base at V and 2 bases at J, with 5 bases between the two ends. The CDR3 runs 12 residues. CDR3 nucleotide sequence: TGTGCCTGGAGTGAGGGGAACTATGGCTACACCTTC. This codes for CAWSEGNYGYTF.

The chain is built from TRBV13 and TRBJ1-6; D gene ambiguous. The CDR3 covers 16 residues. V was pared by 0 bases and J by 8 bases, with 14 bases between. Germline V CDR1 and CDR2: PRHDT, FYEKMQ (reference sequence). CDR3 sequence (DNA): TGTGCCAGCAGCTTAGGGGGTGCCGCGGCGGATTCACCCCTCCACTTT. As protein: CASSLGGAAADSPLHF.

The rearrangement joins TRBV10-3 to TRBJ1-5; D remains ambiguous. This CDR3 contains 15 residues. The germline V and J ends were trimmed by 4 bases and 2 bases, with 12 bases remaining between them. Germline CDR1 ENHRY, CDR2 SYGVKD. CDR3 sequence reads: CAISAGLEGNQPQHF. Here the CDR3 DNA reads TGTGCCATCAGTGCCGGGTTGGAGGGCAATCAGCCCCAGCATTTT.

The chain employs TRBV4-3 and TRBJ1-6, with TRBD1 identical over 8 bases. The CDR3 sequence is 16 residues long. In germline, CDR1 is LGHNA, CDR2 YSLEER. With 1 base clipped from V and 10 bases from J, the junction kept 9 bases outside the gene matches. CDR3 residues: CASSQGYQGARSPLHF. The CDR3 DNA reads TGCGCCAGCAGCCAAGGGTACCAGGGGGCCCGGTCACCCCTCCACTTT.

V gene TRBV7-6 combines with J gene TRBJ2-5; 7 bases agree with TRBD2. From germline, CDR1 is SGHVS and CDR2 FNYEAQ. Unmatched junction bases numbered 16, after V lost 5 bases and J lost 7 bases. This CDR3 has 16 residues. The CDR3 loop is CASSREERITGGTQYF. The CDR3 DNA sequence: TGTGCCAGCAGCCGGGAGGAGCGGATCACCGGAGGGACCCAGTACTTC.